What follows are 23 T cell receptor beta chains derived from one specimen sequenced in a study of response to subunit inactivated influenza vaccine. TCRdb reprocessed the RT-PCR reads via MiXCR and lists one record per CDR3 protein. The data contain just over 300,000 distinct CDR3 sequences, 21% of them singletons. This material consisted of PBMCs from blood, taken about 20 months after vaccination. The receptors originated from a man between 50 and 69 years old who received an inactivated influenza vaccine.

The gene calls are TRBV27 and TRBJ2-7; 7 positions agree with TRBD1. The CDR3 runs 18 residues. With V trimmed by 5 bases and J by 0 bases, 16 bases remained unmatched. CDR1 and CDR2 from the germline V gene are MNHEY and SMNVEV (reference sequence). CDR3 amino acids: CASSPSYRGLRRSYEQYF. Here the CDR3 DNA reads TGTGCCAGCAGTCCAAGCTACAGGGGCCTAAGGCGCTCCTACGAGCAGTACTTC.

Written as DNA, the CDR3 is TGTGCCAGCAGCTTATGGGGTGAAGCTTTCTTT. This sequence encodes CASSLWGEAFF. The rearrangement uses TRBV7-2 and TRBJ1-1; D is unresolved. V lost 2 bases and J lost 7, with 5 bases in between. The CDR3 is 11 residues long. Germline loops: CDR1 SGHTA, CDR2 FQGNSA.

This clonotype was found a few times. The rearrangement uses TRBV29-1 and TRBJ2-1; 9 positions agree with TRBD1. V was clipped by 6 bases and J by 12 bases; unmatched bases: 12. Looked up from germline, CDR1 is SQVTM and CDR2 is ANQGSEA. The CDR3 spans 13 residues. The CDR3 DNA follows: TGCAGCGTGGGGGCCCGGGACAGGGATCGGCAGTTCTTC. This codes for CSVGARDRDRQFF.

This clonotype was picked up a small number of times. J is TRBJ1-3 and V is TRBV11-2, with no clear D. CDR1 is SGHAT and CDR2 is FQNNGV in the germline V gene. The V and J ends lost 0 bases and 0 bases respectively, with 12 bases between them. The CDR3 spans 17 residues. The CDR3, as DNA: TGTGCCAGCAGCTTAGATGGGTGGGAGAGCTCTGGAAACACCATATATTTT. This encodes CASSLDGWESSGNTIYF. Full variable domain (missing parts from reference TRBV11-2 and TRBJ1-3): EAGVAQSPRYKIIEKRQSVAFWCNPISGHATLYWYQQILGQGPKLLIQFQNNGVVDDSQLPKDRFSAERLKGVDSTLKIQPAKLEDSAVYLCASSLDGWESSGNTIYFGEGSWLTVV.

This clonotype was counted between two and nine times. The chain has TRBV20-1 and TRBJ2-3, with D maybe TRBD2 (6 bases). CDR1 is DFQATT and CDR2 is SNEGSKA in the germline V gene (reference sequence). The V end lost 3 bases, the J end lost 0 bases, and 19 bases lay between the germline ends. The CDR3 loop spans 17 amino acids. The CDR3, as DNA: TGCAGTGCTAGGCCTCTGGTTCGCGGGACTAGCACAGATACGCAGTATTTT. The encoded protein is CSARPLVRGTSTDTQYF.

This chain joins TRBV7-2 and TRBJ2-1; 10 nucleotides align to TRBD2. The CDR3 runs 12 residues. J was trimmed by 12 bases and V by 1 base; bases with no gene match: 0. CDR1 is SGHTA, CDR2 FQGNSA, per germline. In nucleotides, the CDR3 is TGTGCCAGCAGCTTAGGACTAGCGGGGCAGTTCTTC. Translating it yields CASSLGLAGQFF. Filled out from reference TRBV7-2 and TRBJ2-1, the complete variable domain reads GAGVSQSPSNKVTEKGKDVELRCDPISGHTALYWYRQSLGQGLEFLIYFQGNSAPDKSGLPSDRFSAERTGGSVSTLTIQRTQQEDSAVYLCASSLGLAGQFFGPGTRLTVL.

In nucleotides, the CDR3 is TGTGCCAGCAGTTACTCCCCGGTCCCGGCAGATAATTCACCCCTCCACTTT. Amino acids: CASSYSPVPADNSPLHF. V and J are TRBV6-5 and TRBJ1-6; no firm D call. The germline V gene has CDR1 MNHEY and CDR2 SVGAGI. This CDR3 region has 17 residues. V was clipped by 0 bases and J by 5 bases, with 14 bases between them.

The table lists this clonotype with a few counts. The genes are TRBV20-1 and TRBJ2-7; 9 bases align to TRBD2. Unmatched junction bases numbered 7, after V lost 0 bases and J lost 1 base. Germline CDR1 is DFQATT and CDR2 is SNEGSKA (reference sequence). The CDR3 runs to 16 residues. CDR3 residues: CSARDPGSGGSYEQYF. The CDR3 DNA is TGCAGTGCTAGAGACCCAGGTAGCGGGGGATCCTACGAGCAGTACTTC.

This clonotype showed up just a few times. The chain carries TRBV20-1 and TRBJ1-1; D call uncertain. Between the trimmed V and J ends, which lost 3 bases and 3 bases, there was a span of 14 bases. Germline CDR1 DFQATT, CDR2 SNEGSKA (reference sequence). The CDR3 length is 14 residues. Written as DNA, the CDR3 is TGCAGTGCTAGGAACTTGAAATGGCACACTGAAGCTTTCTTT. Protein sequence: CSARNLKWHTEAFF.

The CDR3 protein is CASSRGSTNEKLFF. CDR3 in DNA: TGTGCCAGCAGCCGCGGTTCAACTAATGAAAAACTGTTTTTT. The chain employs TRBV7-8 and TRBJ1-4; no reliable D call. The CDR3 totals 14 residues. Trimming pared 5 bases from V and 0 bases from J, leaving 7 bases between. Looked up from germline, CDR1 is SGHVS and CDR2 is FQNEAQ.

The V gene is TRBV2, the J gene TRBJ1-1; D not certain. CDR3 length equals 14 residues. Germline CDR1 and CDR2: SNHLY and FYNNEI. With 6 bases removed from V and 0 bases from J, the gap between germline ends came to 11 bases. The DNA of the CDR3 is TGTGCCAGCAGCCCCAGGTGGGTGAACACTGAAGCTTTCTTT. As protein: CASSPRWVNTEAFF. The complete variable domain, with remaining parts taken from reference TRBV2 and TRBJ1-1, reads EPEVTQTPSHQVTQMGQEVILRCVPISNHLYFYWYRQILGQKVEFLVSFYNNEISEKSEIFDDQFSVERPDGSNFTLKIRSTKLEDSAMYFCASSPRWVNTEAFFGQGTRLTVV.

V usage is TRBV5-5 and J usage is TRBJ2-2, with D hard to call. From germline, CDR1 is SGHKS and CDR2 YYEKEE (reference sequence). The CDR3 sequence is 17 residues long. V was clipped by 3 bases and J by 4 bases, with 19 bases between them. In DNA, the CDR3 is TGTGCCAGCAGCTCCCGTCCCGCCGCCACCCTCACCGGGGAGCTGTTTTTT. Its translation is CASSSRPAATLTGELFF.

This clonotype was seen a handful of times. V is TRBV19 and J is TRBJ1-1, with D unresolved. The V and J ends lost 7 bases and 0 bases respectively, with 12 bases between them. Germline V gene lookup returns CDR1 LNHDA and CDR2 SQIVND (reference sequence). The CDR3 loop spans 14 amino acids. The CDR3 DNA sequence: TGTGCCAGTAAGTTCGGTTCAATGAACACTGAAGCTTTCTTT. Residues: CASKFGSMNTEAFF.

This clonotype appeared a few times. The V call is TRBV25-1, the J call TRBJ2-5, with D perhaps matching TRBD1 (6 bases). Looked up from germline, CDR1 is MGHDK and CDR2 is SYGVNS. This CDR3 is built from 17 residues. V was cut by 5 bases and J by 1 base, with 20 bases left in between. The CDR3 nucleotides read TGTGCCAGCAGTACCCAGAGAGGGACAAGCCCCCAAGAGACCCAGTACTTC. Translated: CASSTQRGTSPQETQYF.

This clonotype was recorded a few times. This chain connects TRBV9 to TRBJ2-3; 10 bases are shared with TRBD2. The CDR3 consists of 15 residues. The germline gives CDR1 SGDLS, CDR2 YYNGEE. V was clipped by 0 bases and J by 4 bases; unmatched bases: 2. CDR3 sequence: CASSVVAGGPDTQYF. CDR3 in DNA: TGTGCCAGCAGCGTAGTAGCGGGAGGCCCAGATACGCAGTATTTT. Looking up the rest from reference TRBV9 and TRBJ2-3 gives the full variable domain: DSGVTQTPKHLITATGQRVTLRCSPRSGDLSVYWYQQSLDQGLQFLIQYYNGEERAKGNILERFSAQQFPDLHSELNLSSLELGDSALYFCASSVVAGGPDTQYFGPGTRLTVL.

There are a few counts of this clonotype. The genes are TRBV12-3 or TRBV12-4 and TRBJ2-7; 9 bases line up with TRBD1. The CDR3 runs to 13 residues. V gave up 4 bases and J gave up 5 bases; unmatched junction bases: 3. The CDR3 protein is CASSSRTGDEQYF. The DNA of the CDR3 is TGTGCCAGCAGTTCCCGGACAGGGGACGAGCAGTACTTC.

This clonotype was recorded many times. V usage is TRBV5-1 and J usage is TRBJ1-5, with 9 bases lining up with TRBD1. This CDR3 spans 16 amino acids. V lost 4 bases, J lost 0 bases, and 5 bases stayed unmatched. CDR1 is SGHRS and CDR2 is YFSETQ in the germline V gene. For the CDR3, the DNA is TGCGCCAGCAGCCCCGGGACAGGGAATAGCAATCAGCCCCAGCATTTT. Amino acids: CASSPGTGNSNQPQHF. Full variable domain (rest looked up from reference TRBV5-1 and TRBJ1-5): KAGVTQTPRYLIKTRGQQVTLSCSPISGHRSVSWYQQTPGQGLQFLFEYFSETQRNKGNFPGRFSGRQFSNSRSEMNVSTLELGDSALYLCASSPGTGNSNQPQHFGDGTRLSIL.

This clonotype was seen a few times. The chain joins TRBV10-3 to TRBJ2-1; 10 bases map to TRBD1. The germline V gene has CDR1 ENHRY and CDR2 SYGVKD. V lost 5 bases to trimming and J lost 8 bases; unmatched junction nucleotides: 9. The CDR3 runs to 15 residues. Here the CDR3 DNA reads TGTGCCATCAGTCCTCCGGGACAGGGGACCGATGAGCAGTTCTTC. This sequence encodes CAISPPGQGTDEQFF.

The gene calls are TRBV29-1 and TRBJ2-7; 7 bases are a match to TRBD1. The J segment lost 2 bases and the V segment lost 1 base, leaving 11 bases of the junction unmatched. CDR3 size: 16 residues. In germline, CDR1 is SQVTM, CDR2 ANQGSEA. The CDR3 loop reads CSVEVAGQEPTYEQYF. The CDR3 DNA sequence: TGCAGCGTTGAAGTGGCCGGACAGGAACCCACCTACGAGCAGTACTTC.

DNA for the CDR3: TGCGCCAGCAGCCAAGAGTTAGGAGGCAGGGGATGGCGTGGAGGTGGCTACACCTTC. This gives the protein CASSQELGGRGWRGGGYTF. J is TRBJ1-2 and V is TRBV4-3; a weak D match, TRBD1 (6 bases). CDR1 and CDR2 from the germline V gene are LGHNA and YSLEER. The V and J ends lost 0 bases and 7 bases respectively, with 27 bases between them. The CDR3 is 19 residues long.

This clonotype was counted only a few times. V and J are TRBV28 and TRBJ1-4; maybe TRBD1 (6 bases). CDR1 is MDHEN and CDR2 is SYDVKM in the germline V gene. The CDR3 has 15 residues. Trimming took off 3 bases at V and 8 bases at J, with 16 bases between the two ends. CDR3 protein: CASSFRGQNGEKLFF. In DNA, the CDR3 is TGTGCCAGCAGTTTCCGGGGACAAAACGGGGAAAAACTGTTTTTT. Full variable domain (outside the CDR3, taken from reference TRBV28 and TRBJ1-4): DVKVTQSSRYLVKRTGEKVFLECVQDMDHENMFWYRQDPGLGLRLIYFSYDVKMKEKGDIPEGYSVSREKKERFSLILESASTNQTSMYLCASSFRGQNGEKLFFGSGTQLSVL.

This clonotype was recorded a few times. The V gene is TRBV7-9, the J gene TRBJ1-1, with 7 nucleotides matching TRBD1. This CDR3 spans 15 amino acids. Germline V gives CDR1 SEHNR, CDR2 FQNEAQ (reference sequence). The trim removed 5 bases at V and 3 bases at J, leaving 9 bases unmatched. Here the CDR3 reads CASSPLRDRDTEAFF. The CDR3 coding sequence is TGTGCCAGCAGCCCGCTCAGAGACAGGGACACTGAAGCTTTCTTT.

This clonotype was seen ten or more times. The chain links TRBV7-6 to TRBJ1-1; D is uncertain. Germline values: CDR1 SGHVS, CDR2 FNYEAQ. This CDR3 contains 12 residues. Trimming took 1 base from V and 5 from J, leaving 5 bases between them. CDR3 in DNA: TGTGCCAGCAGCTTAGACAGTACTGAAGCTTTCTTT. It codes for CASSLDSTEAFF.